Here is one T cell receptor beta chain with its context. The data are from a study of blood T cell repertoires in COVID-19. Study at large: Samples came from the United States, Italy and Spain, spanning acute and convalescent COVID-19. Nucleic acid was either cDNA or gDNA, and it came from T cells, B-cell-depleted T cells, or PBMCs.

The V gene lost 5 bases and the J gene lost 6 bases, with 14 bases spanning the gap. CDR1 is SEHNR, CDR2 FQNEAQ, per germline (reference sequence). This CDR3 comprises 14 residues. TCRdb's copy holds only in-frame clones and misses some; the assay was immunoSEQ multiplex PCR. The table records about 140,000 clones, around three quarters of them present only once. Specimen: peripheral blood. The rearrangement joins TRBV7-9 to TRBJ2-1; D remains ambiguous. This clonotype originated in a man aged 55 to 70 with acute or convalescent COVID-19. The CDR3 DNA reads as TGTGCCAGCAGCCCCGGTCGGGTGGTCAATGAGCAGTTCTTC. Translation gives CASSPGRVVNEQFF.